This is a list of T cell receptor beta chains from one sample in a study of cytomegalovirus exposure and HLA in healthy donors. Some clones are missing from TCRdb's copy, which holds only in-frame ones; the method was immunoSEQ multiplex PCR. The sample table includes about 140,000 clones. Sequencing used PBMCs. Receptors originate from a male donor in good health and CMV-seronegative. CDR3s include the opening cysteine and the closing phenylalanine or tryptophan. The order of the fields is V gene, D gene, J gene, CDR3 protein, CDR3 DNA. The D gene is left open where the match is weak.

TRBV10-3	NA	TRBJ1-2	CAIKGTVDYGYTF	TGTGCCATCAAGGGGACTGTGGACTATGGCTACACCTTC
TRBV11-2	TRBD2	TRBJ2-1	CASSLDLGGGIEEQFF	TGTGCCAGCAGCTTAGATCTTGGCGGGGGGATCGAAGAGCAGTTCTTC
TRBV25-1	NA	TRBJ1-2	CASSETGTFYGYTF	TGTGCCAGCAGTGAAACCGGGACATTCTATGGCTACACCTTC
TRBV5-6	NA	TRBJ2-3	CASSLGGISTDTQYF	TGTGCCAGCAGCTTGGGAGGGATTAGCACAGATACGCAGTATTTT
TRBV4-3	TRBD1	TRBJ1-1	CASSHPPSTGGEAFF	TGCGCCAGCAGCCATCCCCCGTCGACAGGGGGCGAAGCTTTCTTT
TRBV15	TRBD1	TRBJ2-5	CATSRGTGEETQYF	TGTGCCACCAGCAGAGGGACAGGGGAAGAGACCCAGTACTTC
TRBV11-2	TRBD1	TRBJ2-2	CASSLRDSKNTGELFF	TGTGCCAGCAGCTTACGGGACAGTAAGAACACCGGGGAGCTGTTTTTT
TRBV28	NA	TRBJ1-5	CASSPGGTNQPQHF	TGTGCCAGCAGTCCGGGGGGGACCAATCAGCCCCAGCATTTT
TRBV28	NA	TRBJ2-2	CASSAQVNTGELFF	TGTGCCAGCAGCGCACAGGTGAACACCGGGGAGCTGTTTTTT
TRBV19	NA	TRBJ1-1	CASSIVVTNTEAFF	TGTGCCAGTAGTATAGTAGTAACGAACACTGAAGCTTTCTTT
TRBV7-2	NA	TRBJ2-5	CASSPAAEPQETQYF	TGTGCCAGCAGCCCCGCGGCGGAGCCCCAAGAGACCCAGTACTTC
TRBV5-4	NA	TRBJ1-1	CASSLGGGLSNGVTEAFF	TGTGCCAGCAGCTTGGGGGGGGGACTCTCTAATGGAGTTACTGAAGCTTTCTTT
TRBV18	TRBD2	TRBJ2-1	CASSPSSGRRKFF	TGTGCCAGCTCACCCTCTAGCGGGAGAAGGAAGTTCTTC
TRBV7-3	NA	TRBJ2-1	CASSATSSPYGEQFF	TGTGCCAGCAGCGCTACTAGCTCTCCATATGGAGAGCAGTTCTTC
TRBV19	TRBD1	TRBJ1-5	CASSRGDRVLNQPQHF	TGTGCCAGTAGTAGGGGGGACAGGGTTTTAAATCAGCCCCAGCATTTT
TRBV29-1	NA	TRBJ2-2	CSGVQGVAGELFF	TGCAGCGGTGTCCAGGGTGTCGCCGGGGAGCTGTTTTTT
TRBV4-2	TRBD2	TRBJ2-7	CASSQGTAGGLYEQYF	TGTGCCAGCAGCCAAGGTACCGCGGGGGGTCTCTACGAGCAGTACTTC
TRBV7-2	TRBD1	TRBJ1-2	CASSALTGMGGNYGYTF	TGTGCCAGCAGCGCCCTGACAGGGATGGGGGGTAACTATGGCTACACCTTC
TRBV5-8	TRBD1	TRBJ1-6	CASSAASGGNSPLHF	TGTGCCAGCAGCGCCGCCTCAGGGGGGAATTCACCCCTCCACTTT
TRBV12-5	TRBD2	TRBJ2-5	CASGLATLAGLGETQYF	TGTGCTAGTGGTTTGGCCACGTTAGCGGGACTGGGGGAGACCCAGTACTTC
TRBV19	NA	TRBJ1-5	CASSIVPGNQPQHF	TGTGCCAGTAGTATTGTTCCGGGCAATCAGCCCCAGCATTTT
TRBV11-2	TRBD1	TRBJ2-7	CASSFRDSDYEQYF	TGTGCCAGCAGCTTTCGGGACAGCGACTACGAGCAGTACTTC
TRBV25-1	TRBD1	TRBJ1-2	CASRGTVGGYTF	TGTGCCAGCAGGGGGACAGTTGGTGGCTACACCTTC
TRBV4-2	NA	TRBJ1-2	CASSQENSYGYTF	TGTGCCAGCAGCCAAGAAAACAGCTATGGCTACACCTTC
TRBV6-5	NA	TRBJ2-4	CASSSRDIAKNIQYF	TGTGCCAGCAGTTCTAGGGACATAGCCAAAAACATTCAGTACTTC
TRBV15	TRBD2	TRBJ2-7	CATSRGLAGGEQYF	TGTGCCACCAGCAGGGGACTAGCGGGAGGCGAGCAGTACTTC
TRBV5-6	TRBD2	TRBJ2-1	CASSFQTGGGNEQFF	TGTGCCAGCAGCTTTCAGACGGGAGGGGGCAATGAGCAGTTCTTC
TRBV6-1	NA	TRBJ1-5	CASRGSGEPQHF	TGTGCCAGCAGAGGCTCCGGGGAGCCCCAGCATTTT
TRBV18	NA	TRBJ2-2	CASSQTATGELFF	TGTGCCAGCTCCCAAACAGCCACCGGGGAGCTGTTTTTT
TRBV7-9	TRBD1	TRBJ2-7	CASSETGTGYEQYF	TGTGCCAGCAGCGAGACCGGGACAGGCTACGAGCAGTACTTC
TRBV27	NA	TRBJ2-1	CASTTRPPGVGYEQFF	TGTGCCAGCACTACGCGTCCCCCGGGGGTCGGGTATGAGCAGTTCTTC
TRBV19	TRBD2	TRBJ2-7	CASSIVLAGSYEQYF	TGTGCCAGTAGTATAGTCCTAGCGGGCTCCTACGAGCAGTACTTC
TRBV6-6	NA	TRBJ2-1	CASSKDGGSYNEQFF	TGTGCCAGCAGCAAAGATGGCGGCTCCTACAATGAGCAGTTCTTC
TRBV5-1	TRBD2	TRBJ2-7	CASQREKRSRQYF	TGCGCCAGCCAGCGGGAGAAGAGGAGTAGGCAGTACTTC
TRBV11-2	NA	TRBJ1-3	CASSFGTIGNTIYF	TGTGCCAGCAGCTTCGGGACTATTGGAAACACCATATATTTT
TRBV4-3	NA	TRBJ1-5	CASSQEEGEQPQHF	TGCGCCAGCAGCCAAGAAGAGGGGGAACAGCCCCAGCATTTT
TRBV29-1	NA	TRBJ2-3	CSVARGPGDTQYF	TGCAGCGTCGCCCGCGGGCCGGGGGATACGCAGTATTTT
TRBV30	NA	TRBJ2-7	CAWSVVSSYEQYF	TGTGCCTGGAGTGTGGTCAGCTCCTACGAGCAGTACTTC
TRBV14	TRBD1	TRBJ1-2	CASSPGQGVGYTF	TGTGCCAGCAGCCCGGGACAGGGGGTCGGCTACACCTTC
TRBV9	TRBD1	TRBJ2-2	CATSQGANTGELFF	TGTGCCACAAGCCAGGGGGCGAACACCGGGGAGCTGTTTTTT
TRBV19	NA	TRBJ2-3	CASSFRQATLAAQYF	TGTGCCAGTAGTTTTCGACAGGCTACCCTAGCGGCGCAGTATTTT
TRBV5-1	TRBD2	TRBJ2-7	CASSLGLGGSTYEQYF	TGCGCCAGCAGCTTGGGGCTGGGCGGGAGTACCTACGAGCAGTACTTC
TRBV18	NA	TRBJ1-1	CASSLTGPNTEAFF	TGTGCCAGCTCACTTACAGGACCGAACACTGAAGCTTTCTTT
TRBV9	TRBD1	TRBJ1-6	CASSAGGQVLGNSPLHF	TGTGCCAGCAGCGCGGGGGGACAGGTCCTGGGGAATTCACCCCTCCACTTT
TRBV30	NA	TRBJ1-1	CAWVVGGGAEAFF	TGTGCCTGGGTCGTCGGTGGGGGGGCTGAAGCTTTCTTT
TRBV29-1	TRBD1	TRBJ1-2	CSVPPTGVYGYTF	TGCAGCGTTCCCCCTACAGGGGTCTATGGCTACACCTTC
TRBV27	NA	TRBJ2-1	CASKGANVGNEQFF	TGTGCCAGCAAGGGAGCTAACGTTGGCAATGAGCAGTTCTTC
TRBV6-5	TRBD1	TRBJ2-1	CASSRDRGHNEQFF	TGTGCCAGCAGTCGGGACAGGGGTCACAATGAGCAGTTCTTC
TRBV11-2	TRBD1	TRBJ2-5	CASSRTGVQETQYF	TGTGCCAGCAGCCGGACAGGGGTGCAAGAGACCCAGTACTTC
TRBV7-3	NA	TRBJ2-7	CASSFDRNYEQYF	TGTGCCAGCAGCTTCGACAGAAACTACGAGCAGTACTTC
TRBV6-6	NA	TRBJ2-5	CASSYEDEGKTQYF	TGTGCCAGCAGTTACGAGGACGAGGGAAAGACCCAGTACTTC
TRBV29-1	NA	TRBJ2-1	CSVDRATNEQFF	TGCAGCGTTGACCGAGCGACCAATGAGCAGTTCTTC
TRBV6-1	TRBD1	TRBJ1-5	CASSTGTGNQPQHF	TGTGCCAGCAGCACAGGGACAGGGAATCAGCCCCAGCATTTT
TRBV7-2	NA	TRBJ1-5	CASSLRVGADQPQHF	TGTGCCAGCAGCTTACGGGTGGGGGCGGATCAGCCCCAGCATTTT
TRBV7-2	NA	TRBJ2-5	CASSLEMSRQETQYF	TGTGCCAGCAGCTTAGAAATGTCTAGGCAAGAGACCCAGTACTTC
TRBV6-1	NA	TRBJ2-2	CASSADFRVTGELFF	TGTGCCAGCAGTGCAGACTTCAGGGTAACCGGGGAGCTGTTTTTT
TRBV14	NA	TRBJ2-5	CASSPRTSWMETQYF	TGTGCCAGCAGCCCTAGAACCTCCTGGATGGAGACCCAGTACTTC
TRBV7-9	NA	TRBJ2-1	CASSPPTSLEDEQFF	TGTGCCAGCAGCCCACCGACTAGTCTGGAAGATGAGCAGTTCTTC
TRBV6-5	NA	TRBJ2-3	CAVSQASPTDTQYF	TGTGCCGTCAGTCAGGCTTCTCCTACAGATACGCAGTATTTT